The T cell receptor beta chain described here comes from a study of cytomegalovirus exposure and HLA in healthy donors (dated by TCRdb to 2015 to 2018). For context, the study as a whole: A later analysis indicated that the roughly 120 validation repertoires were generated on the platform also employed for the 720 or so repertoires of the first cohort. The aim of the study was to test whether cataloging public T cell receptors could identify signatures of past pathogen exposure. To predict cytomegalovirus infection status, the study brought together high-throughput TCR immunosequencing, statistical association of individual TCRs with disease status, and machine learning. Besides the first cohort of around 670 subjects, a separate validation cohort made up of roughly 120 different subjects was used.

The library was produced with the immunoSEQ multiplex PCR assay. The authors processed their data as follows. To diagnose cytomegalovirus status from the catalog of TCR beta chain sequences, a statistical classification framework was built. Entries here come from immuneACCESS through TCRdb and include only in-frame sequences with V and J called. Some clones fail to appear in such tables; in the studies checked, an unresolved V gene covers under half of the shortfall, and the cause of the remainder is unknown. V, J and clone size are those of that table, while D and trimming were read from the DNA. A total of about 170,000 clones appear in this sample, 85% to 90% of them only once. The ten biggest clones cover roughly 5.8% of the sample. What the work shows at the level of the full study, not this receptor alone: Subsequent analysis determined that TCRs grouped into clusters in the first cohort also showed a tendency toward co-occurrence across the approximately 120 validation repertoires, and 85% to 95% of cluster scores exceeded 0. A later analysis had no HLA typing for the validation cohort, so co-occurrence there was scored across all 120 or so repertoires. The authors suggested that the approach could potentially be generalized to other disease states and immunological phenotypes. Most TCR sequences were seen in very few donors, while some public TCRs were found in many individuals. The classifier was reported to diagnose cytomegalovirus status with high specificity and sensitivity in both the original cohort and the validation cohort. In the study, approximately 160 TCR beta chains were listed as associated with cytomegalovirus. A few of the identified cytomegalovirus-associated TCR beta chains were confirmed in vitro to be specific for cytomegalovirus antigens.

A word on this clone: The antigen it recognizes is unknown. Base qualities are not recorded, but no much larger clone differs from it by a single base.

Separate from the approximately 690-subject first cohort, the validation cohort of 90 to 150 subjects was the group to which the donors belonged. CDR1 SGHRS and CDR2 YFSETQ were looked up in the germline V gene. V is pruned by 0 bases and J by 2 bases, leaving 7 bases of the junction without a gene match. The CDR3 has 17 amino acids, counting the end cysteine and phenylalanine. Left in the record is the CDR3 DNA by itself, 51 bases read in frame from the first base. Sequenced input: PBMCs. The V and J segments used are TRBV5-1 and TRBJ2-7; 11 middle bases align to TRBD2. The source of this sequence is a woman in her thirties in good health and CMV-seronegative. The nucleotide sequence reads TGCGCCAGCAGCTTGGTGGCTAGCGGGAGGCTCCCCTACGAGCAGTACTTC. The resulting protein is CASSLVASGRLPYEQYF.